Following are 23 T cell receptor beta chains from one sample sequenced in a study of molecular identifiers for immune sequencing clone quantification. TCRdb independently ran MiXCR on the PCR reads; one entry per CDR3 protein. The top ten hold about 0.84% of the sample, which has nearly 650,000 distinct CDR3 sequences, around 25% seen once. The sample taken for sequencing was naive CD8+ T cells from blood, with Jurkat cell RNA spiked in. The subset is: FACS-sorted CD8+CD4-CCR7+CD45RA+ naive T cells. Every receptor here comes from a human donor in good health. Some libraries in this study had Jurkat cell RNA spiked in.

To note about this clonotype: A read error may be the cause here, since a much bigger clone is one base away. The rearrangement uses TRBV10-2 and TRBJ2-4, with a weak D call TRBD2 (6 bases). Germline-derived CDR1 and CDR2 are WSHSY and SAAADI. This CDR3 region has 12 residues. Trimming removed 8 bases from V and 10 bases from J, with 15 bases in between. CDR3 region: CASRDSFRIQYF. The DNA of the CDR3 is TGCGCCAGCCGGGACTCCTTCAGGATTCAGTACTTC.

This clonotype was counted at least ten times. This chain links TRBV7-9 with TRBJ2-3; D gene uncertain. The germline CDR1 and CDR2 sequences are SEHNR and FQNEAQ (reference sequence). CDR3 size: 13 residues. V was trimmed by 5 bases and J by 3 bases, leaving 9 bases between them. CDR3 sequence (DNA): TGTGCCAGCAGCCCCGAGGAGACAGATACGCAGTATTTT. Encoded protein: CASSPEETDTQYF.

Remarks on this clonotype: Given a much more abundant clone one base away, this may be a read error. CDR3 nucleotide sequence: TGCGCCAGCAGTCAAAAACGCAGGATGGATCAGCACCAGCATTTT. Its protein is CASSQKRRMDQHQHF. The chain is built from TRBV23-1 and TRBJ1-5; D not resolved. TRBV23-1 is flagged as an ORF with uncertain function. This CDR3 is 15 amino acids long.

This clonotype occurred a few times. As DNA, the CDR3 is TGTGCCACCAGTGATAGCCTAGTCAATGAGCAGTTCTTC. It encodes CATSDSLVNEQFF. The chain uses TRBV24-1 and TRBJ2-1; no clear D gene. This CDR3 is 13 amino acids long. V lost 3 bases, J lost 6 bases, and 8 bases lay in between. The V gene's germline CDR1 is KGHDR and CDR2 SFDVKD.

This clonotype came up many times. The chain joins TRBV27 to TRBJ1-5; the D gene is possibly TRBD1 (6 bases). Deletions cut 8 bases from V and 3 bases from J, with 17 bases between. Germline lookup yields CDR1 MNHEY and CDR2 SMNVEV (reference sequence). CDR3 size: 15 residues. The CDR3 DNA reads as TGTGCCAGCCAACGGGGGCCCTCACCCAATCAGCCCCAGCATTTT. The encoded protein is CASQRGPSPNQPQHF.

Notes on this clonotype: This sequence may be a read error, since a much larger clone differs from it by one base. The CDR3 is CVSSPPRSRGGQETQYF. CDR3 DNA: TGTGTCAGCTCACCACCGAGGAGCCGGGGCGGTCAAGAGACCCAGTACTTC. The rearrangement links TRBV18 to TRBJ2-5; D possibly matches TRBD1 or TRBD2 (5 bases each). This CDR3 comprises 17 residues. Germline V CDR1 and CDR2: KGHSH, LQKENI.

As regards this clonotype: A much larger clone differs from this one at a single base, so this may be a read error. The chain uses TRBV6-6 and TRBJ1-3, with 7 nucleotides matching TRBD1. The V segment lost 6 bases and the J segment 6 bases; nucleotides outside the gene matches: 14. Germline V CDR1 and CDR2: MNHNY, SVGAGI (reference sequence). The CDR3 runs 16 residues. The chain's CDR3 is CASSQPGGILENTIYF. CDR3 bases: TGTGCCAGCAGCCAGCCAGGGGGAATACTCGAAAACACCATATATTTT.

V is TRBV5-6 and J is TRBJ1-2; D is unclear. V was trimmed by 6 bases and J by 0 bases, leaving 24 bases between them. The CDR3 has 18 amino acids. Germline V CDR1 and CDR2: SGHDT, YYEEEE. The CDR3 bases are TGTGCCAGCACCACACAGAAGCTGGAGAAAACTTCTAACTATGGCTACACCTTC. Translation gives CASTTQKLEKTSNYGYTF.

Here the CDR3 reads CASSVGTYNEQFF. The CDR3 DNA sequence: TGTGCCAGCAGCGTCGGGACTTACAATGAGCAGTTCTTC. V is TRBV5-6 and J is TRBJ2-1; a possible D gene is TRBD2 (6 bases). The CDR3 is made up of 13 amino acids. Germline V gene lookup returns CDR1 SGHDT and CDR2 YYEEEE. Deletions cut 4 bases from V and 4 bases from J, with 9 bases between.

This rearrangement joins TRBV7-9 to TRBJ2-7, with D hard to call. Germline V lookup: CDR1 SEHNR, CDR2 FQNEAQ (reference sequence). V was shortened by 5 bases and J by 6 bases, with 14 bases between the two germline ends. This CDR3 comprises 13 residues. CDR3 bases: TGTGCCAGCAGCCCGGACGAAGCCTTCGAGCAGTACTTC. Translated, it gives CASSPDEAFEQYF.

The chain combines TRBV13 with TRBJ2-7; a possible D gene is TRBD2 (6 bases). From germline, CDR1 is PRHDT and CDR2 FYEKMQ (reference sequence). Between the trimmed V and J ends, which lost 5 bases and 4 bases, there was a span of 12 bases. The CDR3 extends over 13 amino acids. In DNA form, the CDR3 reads TGTGCCAGCAGCCCCGACGCGGGATACGAGCAGTACTTC. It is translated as CASSPDAGYEQYF. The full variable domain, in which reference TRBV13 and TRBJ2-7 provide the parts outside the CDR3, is AAGVIQSPRHLIKEKRETATLKCYPIPRHDTVYWYQQGPGQDPQFLISFYEKMQSDKGSIPDRFSAQQFSDYHSELNMSSLELGDSALYFCASSPDAGYEQYFGPGTRLTVT.

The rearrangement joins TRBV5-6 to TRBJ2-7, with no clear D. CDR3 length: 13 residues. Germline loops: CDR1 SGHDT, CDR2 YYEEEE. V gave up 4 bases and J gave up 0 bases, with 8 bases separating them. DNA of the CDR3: TGTGCCAGCAGCGACTCGAGCTCCTACGAGCAGTACTTC. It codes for CASSDSSSYEQYF.

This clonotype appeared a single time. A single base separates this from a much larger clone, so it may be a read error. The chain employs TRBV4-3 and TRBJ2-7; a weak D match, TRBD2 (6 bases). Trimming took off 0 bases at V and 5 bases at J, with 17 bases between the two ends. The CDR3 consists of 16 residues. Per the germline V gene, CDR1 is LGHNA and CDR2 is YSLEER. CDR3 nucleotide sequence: TGCGCCAGCAGCCAAGATCCCGGCGGGGTCGGGCACGAGCAGTACTTC. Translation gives CASSQDPGGVGHEQYF.

The CDR3 DNA reads as TGTGCCAGCAGTCTCCGCCCGGTGCTACCGAAAGGCTACACCTTC. It translates to CASSLRPVLPKGYTF. The chain employs TRBV27 and TRBJ1-2; D gene ambiguous. The CDR3 runs to 15 residues. Per germline, CDR1 MNHEY and CDR2 SMNVEV (reference sequence). The V and J ends lost 5 bases and 8 bases respectively, with 21 bases between them.

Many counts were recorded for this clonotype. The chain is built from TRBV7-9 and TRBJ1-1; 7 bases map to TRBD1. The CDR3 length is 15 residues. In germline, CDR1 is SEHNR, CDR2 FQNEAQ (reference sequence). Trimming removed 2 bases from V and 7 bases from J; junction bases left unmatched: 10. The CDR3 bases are TGTGCCAGCAGCTTACCCCTGGACAGGCTGAATGAAGCTTTCTTT. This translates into CASSLPLDRLNEAFF.

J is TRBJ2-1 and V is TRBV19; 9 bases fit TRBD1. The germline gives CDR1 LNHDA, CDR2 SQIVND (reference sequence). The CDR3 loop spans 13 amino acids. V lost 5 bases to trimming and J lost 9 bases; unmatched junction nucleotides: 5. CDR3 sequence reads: CASSGTGIGEQFF. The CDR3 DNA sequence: TGTGCCAGTAGTGGGACAGGGATTGGTGAGCAGTTCTTC. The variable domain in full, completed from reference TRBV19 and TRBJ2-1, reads DGGITQSPKYLFRKEGQNVTLSCEQNLNHDAMYWYRQDPGQGLRLIYYSQIVNDFQKGDIAEGYSVSREKKESFPLTVTSAQKNPTAFYLCASSGTGIGEQFFGPGTRLTVL.

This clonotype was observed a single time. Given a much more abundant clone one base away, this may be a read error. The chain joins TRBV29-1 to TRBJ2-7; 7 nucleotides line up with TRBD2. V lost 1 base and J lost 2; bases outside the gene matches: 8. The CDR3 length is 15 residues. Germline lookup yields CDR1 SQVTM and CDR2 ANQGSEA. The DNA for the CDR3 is TGCAGCGTTGAAGGAGGGGAGGGGTCCCCCTACGAGCAGTACTTC. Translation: CSVEGGEGSPYEQYF.

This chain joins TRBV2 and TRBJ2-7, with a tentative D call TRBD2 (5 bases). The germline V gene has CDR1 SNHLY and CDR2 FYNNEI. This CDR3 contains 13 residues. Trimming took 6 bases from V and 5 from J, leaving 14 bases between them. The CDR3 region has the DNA TGTGCCAGCAGCGAGGGTCATTACAACGAGCAGTACTTC. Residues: CASSEGHYNEQYF. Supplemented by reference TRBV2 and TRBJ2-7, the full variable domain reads EPEVTQTPSHQVTQMGQEVILRCVPISNHLYFYWYRQILGQKVEFLVSFYNNEISEKSEIFDDQFSVERPDGSNFTLKIRSTKLEDSAMYFCASSEGHYNEQYFGPGTRLTVT.

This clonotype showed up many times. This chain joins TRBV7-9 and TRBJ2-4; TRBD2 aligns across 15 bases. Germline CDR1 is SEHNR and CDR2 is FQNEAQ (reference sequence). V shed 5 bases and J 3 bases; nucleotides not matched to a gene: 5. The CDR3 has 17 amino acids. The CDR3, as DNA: TGTGCCAGCAGCCCCGGGACTAGCGGGGGGCACAAAAACATTCAGTACTTC. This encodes CASSPGTSGGHKNIQYF.

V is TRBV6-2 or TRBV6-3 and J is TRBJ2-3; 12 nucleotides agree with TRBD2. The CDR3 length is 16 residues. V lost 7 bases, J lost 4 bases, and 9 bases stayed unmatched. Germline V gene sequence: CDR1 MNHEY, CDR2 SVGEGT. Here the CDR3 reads CASNKGLAGGPDTQYF. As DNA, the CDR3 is TGTGCCAGCAACAAGGGACTAGCGGGCGGCCCAGATACGCAGTATTTT.

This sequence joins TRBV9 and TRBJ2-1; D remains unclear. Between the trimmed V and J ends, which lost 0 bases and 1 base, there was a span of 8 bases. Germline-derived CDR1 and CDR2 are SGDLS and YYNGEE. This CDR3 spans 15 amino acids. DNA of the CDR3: TGTGCCAGCAGCGTAGACCAGTCATCCTACAATGAGCAGTTCTTC. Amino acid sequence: CASSVDQSSYNEQFF.

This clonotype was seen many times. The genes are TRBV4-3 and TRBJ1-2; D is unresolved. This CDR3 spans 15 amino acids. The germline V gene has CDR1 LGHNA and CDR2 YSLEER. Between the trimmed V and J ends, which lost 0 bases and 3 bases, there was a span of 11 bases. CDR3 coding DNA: TGCGCCAGCAGCCAAGAATGGTCAGGATACTATGGCTACACCTTC. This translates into CASSQEWSGYYGYTF.

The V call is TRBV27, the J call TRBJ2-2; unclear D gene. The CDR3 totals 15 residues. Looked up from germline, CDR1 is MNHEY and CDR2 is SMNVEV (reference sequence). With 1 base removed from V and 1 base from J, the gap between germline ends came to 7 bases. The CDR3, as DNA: TGTGCCAGCAGTTTATTGTTAAGGAACACCGGGGAGCTGTTTTTT. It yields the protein CASSLLLRNTGELFF.